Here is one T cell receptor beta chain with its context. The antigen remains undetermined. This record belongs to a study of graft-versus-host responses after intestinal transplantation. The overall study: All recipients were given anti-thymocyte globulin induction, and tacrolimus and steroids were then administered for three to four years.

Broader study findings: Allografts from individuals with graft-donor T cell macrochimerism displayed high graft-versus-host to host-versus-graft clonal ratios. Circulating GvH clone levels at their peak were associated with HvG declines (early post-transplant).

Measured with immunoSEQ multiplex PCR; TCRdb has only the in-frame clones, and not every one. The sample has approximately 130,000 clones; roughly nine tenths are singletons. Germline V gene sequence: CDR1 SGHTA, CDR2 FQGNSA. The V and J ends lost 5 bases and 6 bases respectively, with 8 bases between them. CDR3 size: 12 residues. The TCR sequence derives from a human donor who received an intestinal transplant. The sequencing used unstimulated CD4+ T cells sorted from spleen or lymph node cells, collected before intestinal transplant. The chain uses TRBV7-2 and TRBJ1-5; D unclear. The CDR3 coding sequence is TGTGCCAGCAGCCCCCACGGTCAGCCCCAGCATTTT. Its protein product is CASSPHGQPQHF.